This T cell receptor beta chain was identified in a study of a mutant IDH1 vaccine in newly diagnosed glioma (dated by TCRdb to the early 2020s). Some background on the complete study: Patients received eight vaccinations in weeks 1, 3, 5, 7, 11, 15, 19 and 23, corresponding to visits V03 through V10. Prior to enrollment, standard therapy consisting of radiotherapy alone, temozolomide alone, or radiochemotherapy with temozolomide had been administered to patients, with the combination being received by most patients. The roughly 33 treated patients were roughly 62% male and roughly 38% female, with a mean age of roughly 42 years. Vaccination began 4-6 weeks after radiotherapy alone, or alongside temozolomide cycles in the chemotherapy-containing groups. Six visits were used for peripheral blood collection: V03 (baseline), V05, V07, V10, V12 and V13. Longitudinal TCRB deep sequencing was performed for 25 to 30 treated patients wherever samples were available for exploratory analyses.

Regarding this clone: There is no known antigen for this receptor. Qualities for individual bases were not recorded, and no much larger clone is one base off.

The germline V gene (reference sequence) yields MNHEY for CDR1 and SMNVEV for CDR2. From the cysteine up to the phenylalanine, the CDR3 has a length of 13 residues. Left in the record is the CDR3 DNA by itself, 39 bases read in frame from the first base. V is clipped by 3 bases and J by 9 bases, and the sequence between their germline boundaries is 14 bases long. The study at large found these results: It was noted by the authors that analyses of patient blood samples could not be reproduced owing to sample limitations. Immune responses induced by the vaccine were seen in 93.3% of patients across multiple MHC alleles. Pseudoprogression seemed to be unrelated to changes in the top peripheral T cell clonotypes found by TCRB sequencing. PBMC samples for TCRB deep sequencing were selected based on availability.

The sample's time point, from its label and the paper: week 11, during vaccination. A 20-mer mutant IDH1 peptide at 300 micrograms in Montanide made up each vaccine dose, which was injected subcutaneously together with topical imiquimod. Donors had newly diagnosed WHO grade 3 or 4 IDH1-mutant astrocytomas with loss of nuclear ATRX. The samples were drawn from NOA16, a multicentre, single-arm, open-label phase I trial in Germany that tested a mutant IDH1 peptide vaccine in humans for the first time. Genomic DNA for TCRB sequencing was isolated from EDTA blood with the DNeasy Blood and Tissue Kit. The library was built by means of the immunoSEQ multiplex PCR assay. Rearranged TCR beta chain sequences were amplified with the hsTCRB Kit following the manufacturer's protocol. TCRB libraries were sequenced on an Illumina MiSeq. In the original analysis: The proprietary platform of the kit vendor was used for demultiplexing, trimming and gene mapping. TCRdb re-hosts the immuneACCESS table, in-frame sequences only. Its copies lack some clones; in the studies checked, an unresolved V gene accounts for under half of them, and the cause for the rest is not known. V and J calls plus clone size are reproduced from that table; the DNA served to infer D and trimming. Within this sample are under 150,000 clones, with 75% to 90% of them counted one time only. The ten largest clones take up 0.5% to 0.65% of the sample.

The sequences come from PBMCs, collected from a glioma patient whose treatment included an IDH1 peptide vaccine. The sequence derives from a woman in her forties or fifties with glioma. The chain links TRBV27 with TRBJ1-1, with no confident D gene call. This receptor carries the CDR3 CASSFGRPYQAFF. The nucleotide sequence is TGTGCCAGCAGTTTCGGGAGACCCTACCAAGCTTTCTTT.